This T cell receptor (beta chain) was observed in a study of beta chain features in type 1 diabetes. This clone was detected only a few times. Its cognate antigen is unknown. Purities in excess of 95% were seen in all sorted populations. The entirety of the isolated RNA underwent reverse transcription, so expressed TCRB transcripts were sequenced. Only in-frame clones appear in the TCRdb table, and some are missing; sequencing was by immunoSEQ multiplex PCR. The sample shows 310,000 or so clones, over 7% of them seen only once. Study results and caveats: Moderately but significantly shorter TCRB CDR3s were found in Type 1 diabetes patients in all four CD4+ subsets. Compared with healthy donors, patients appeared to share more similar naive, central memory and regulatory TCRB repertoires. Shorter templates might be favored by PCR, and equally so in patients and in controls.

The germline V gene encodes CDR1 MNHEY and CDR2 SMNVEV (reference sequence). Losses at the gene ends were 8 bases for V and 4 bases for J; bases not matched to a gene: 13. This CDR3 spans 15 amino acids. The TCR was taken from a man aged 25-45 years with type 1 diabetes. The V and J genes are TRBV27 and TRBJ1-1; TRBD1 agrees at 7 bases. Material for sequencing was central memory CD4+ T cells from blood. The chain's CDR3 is CASGSEGARPTEAFF. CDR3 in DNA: TGTGCCAGCGGATCGGAGGGGGCGCGACCCACTGAAGCTTTCTTT.